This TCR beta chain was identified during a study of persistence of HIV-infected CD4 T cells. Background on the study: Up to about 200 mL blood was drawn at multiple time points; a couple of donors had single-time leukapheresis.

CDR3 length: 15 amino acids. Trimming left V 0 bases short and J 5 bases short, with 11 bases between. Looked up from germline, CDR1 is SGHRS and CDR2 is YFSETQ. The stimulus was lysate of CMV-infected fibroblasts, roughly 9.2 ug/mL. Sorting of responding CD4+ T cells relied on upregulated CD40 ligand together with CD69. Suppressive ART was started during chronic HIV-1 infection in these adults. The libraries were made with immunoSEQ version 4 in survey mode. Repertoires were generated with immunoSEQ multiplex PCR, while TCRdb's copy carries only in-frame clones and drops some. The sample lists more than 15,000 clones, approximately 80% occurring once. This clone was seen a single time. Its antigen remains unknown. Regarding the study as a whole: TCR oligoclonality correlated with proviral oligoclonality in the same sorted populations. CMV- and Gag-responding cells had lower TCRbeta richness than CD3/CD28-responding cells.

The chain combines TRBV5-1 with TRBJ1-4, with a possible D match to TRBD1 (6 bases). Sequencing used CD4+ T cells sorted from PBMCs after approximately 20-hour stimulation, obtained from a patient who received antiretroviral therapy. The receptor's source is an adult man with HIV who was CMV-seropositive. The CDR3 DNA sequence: TGCGCCAGCAGCTTGGCGGGGGCCCCAAATGAAAAACTGTTTTTT. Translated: CASSLAGAPNEKLFF.